These 23 T cell receptor beta chains came from one sample sequenced in a study of brain T cells in children with intractable seizures. TCRdb keeps only in-frame clones here, not all; method: immunoSEQ multiplex PCR. The sample holds about 340,000 clones; roughly 93% are singletons and the top ten take approximately 5%. Time point indicated: blood from clinic visit 5 months post-surgery; TSC patient then seizure free. The material sequenced was peripheral blood, taken approximately 5 months after surgery. The receptor source for this set is a boy younger than two with tuberous sclerosis and intractable seizures.

This rearrangement joins TRBV5-1 to TRBJ2-1; D ambiguous. Germline V gene lookup returns CDR1 SGHRS and CDR2 YFSETQ. Trimming took 1 base from V and 4 from J, leaving 6 bases between them. CDR3 length: 13 amino acids. The CDR3 is CASSLKSYNEQFF. The CDR3, as DNA: TGCGCCAGCAGCTTGAAAAGTTACAATGAGCAGTTCTTC.

The CDR3 DNA is TGTGCCAGCTCACCACCGAGACGAGATACGCAGTATTTT. Its translation: CASSPPRRDTQYF. The genes are TRBV18 and TRBJ2-3, with D unresolved. Trimming pared 0 bases from V and 5 bases from J, leaving 6 bases between. Germline V gene sequence: CDR1 KGHSH, CDR2 LQKENI. The CDR3 has 13 residues.

This clone was observed a handful of times. The same CDR3 is also encoded by other DNA sequences in this sample. This CDR3 reads CASSVGGRTYNEQFF. The CDR3 DNA reads as TGTGCCAGCAGCGTTGGCGGGAGAACCTACAATGAGCAGTTCTTC. The genes are TRBV9 and TRBJ2-1; 7 positions match TRBD2. CDR1 and CDR2 (germline): SGDLS, YYNGEE. V shed 2 bases, J shed 2 bases, and the junction held 4 bases outside the gene matches. The CDR3 is 15 amino acids.

The chain is built from TRBV5-3 and TRBJ2-7, with D unclear. TRBV5-3 qualifies as an ORF whose function is uncertain. The CDR3 is 11 residues long. Trimming cost V 3 bases and J 3 bases, with 4 bases left between them. CDR3: CARSWIYEQYF. CDR3 nucleotide sequence: TGTGCCAGAAGCTGGATCTACGAGCAGTACTTC.

The rearrangement joins TRBV12-2 to TRBJ2-1. TRBV12-2 is labeled a pseudogene. CDR3 length equals 13 residues. CDR3 residues: CASRPDGYNEQFF. In DNA form, the CDR3 reads TGTGCAAGTCGCCCAGACGGCTACAATGAGCAGTTCTTC.

The chain recombines TRBV11-2 with TRBJ2-1; 9 bases are a match to TRBD2. With 2 bases clipped from V and 8 bases from J, the junction kept 10 bases outside the gene matches. The CDR3 is 16 amino acids. Germline V lookup: CDR1 SGHAT, CDR2 FQNNGV. CDR3 amino acids: CASSLRGGSGSDEQFF. CDR3 coding DNA: TGTGCCAGCAGCTTAAGGGGCGGTAGCGGGAGCGATGAGCAGTTCTTC.

With regard to this clone: The identical CDR3 is also encoded by other nucleotide sequences in the sample. The rearrangement links TRBV29-1 to TRBJ1-1; tentatively, D is TRBD1 (5 bases). Per the germline V gene, CDR1 is SQVTM and CDR2 is ANQGSEA. Deletions cut 0 bases from V and 5 bases from J, with 7 bases between. The CDR3 has 12 amino acids. The CDR3 region is CSVEDPGTEAFF. DNA of the CDR3: TGCAGCGTTGAAGACCCAGGGACTGAAGCTTTCTTT.

This chain links TRBV25-1 with TRBJ1-5; D is unclear. The germline V gene encodes CDR1 MGHDK and CDR2 SYGVNS. V shed 0 bases and J shed 5 bases, with 5 bases lying between them. This CDR3 spans 13 amino acids. CDR3 sequence: CASSEYQDQPQHF. The CDR3 DNA follows: TGTGCCAGCAGTGAATATCAGGATCAGCCCCAGCATTTT. Based on the CDR3 plus reference TRBV25-1 and TRBJ1-5, the full variable domain is EADIYQTPRYLVIGTGKKITLECSQTMGHDKMYWYQQDPGMELHLIHYSYGVNSTEKGDLSSESTVSRIRTEHFPLTLESARPSHTSQYLCASSEYQDQPQHFGDGTRLSIL.

The chain couples TRBV7-9 to TRBJ2-5; D ambiguous. This CDR3 region has 12 residues. CDR1 and CDR2 from the germline V gene are SEHNR and FQNEAQ (reference sequence). Trimming removed 3 bases at V and 7 bases at J, with 9 bases between. CDR3 nucleotides: TGTGCCAGCAGCTTTAATTATGGGACCCAGTACTTC. Translated, it gives CASSFNYGTQYF.

The chain is built from TRBV24-1 and TRBJ2-1; 8 nucleotides match TRBD2. This CDR3 contains 15 residues. The V and J ends lost 2 bases and 7 bases, in that order; junction bases with no gene match: 6. CDR1 and CDR2 (germline): KGHDR, SFDVKD. CDR3 sequence: CATSDSLAGINEQFF. CDR3 coding DNA: TGTGCCACCAGTGATTCTCTAGCGGGCATTAATGAGCAGTTCTTC.

This sequence joins TRBV9 and TRBJ2-2, with 7 bases fitting TRBD1. The CDR3 contains 14 residues. The ends lost 1 base at V and 6 bases at J; junction bases unmatched: 3. Germline V CDR1 and CDR2: SGDLS, YYNGEE. CDR3 residues: CASSVKGAPGELFF. The CDR3 DNA reads TGTGCCAGCAGCGTAAAGGGGGCCCCCGGGGAGCTGTTTTTT.

The chain is built from TRBV9 and TRBJ1-2, with D possibly being TRBD1 (6 bases). Germline CDR1 is SGDLS and CDR2 is YYNGEE. This CDR3 contains 16 residues. With 0 bases removed from V and 6 bases from J, the gap between germline ends came to 18 bases. The CDR3 reads CASSVDRRQGTDGYTF. The CDR3 DNA sequence: TGTGCCAGCAGCGTAGATCGGAGGCAGGGGACGGATGGCTACACCTTC. The complete variable domain, with remaining parts taken from reference TRBV9 and TRBJ1-2, reads DSGVTQTPKHLITATGQRVTLRCSPRSGDLSVYWYQQSLDQGLQFLIQYYNGEERAKGNILERFSAQQFPDLHSELNLSSLELGDSALYFCASSVDRRQGTDGYTFGSGTRLTVV.

This sequence joins TRBV13 and TRBJ1-1, with a weak D call TRBD1 (5 bases). Germline lookup yields CDR1 PRHDT and CDR2 FYEKMQ (reference sequence). This CDR3 region has 16 residues. Trimming removed 5 bases from V and 1 base from J, with 17 bases in between. The DNA of the CDR3 is TGTGCCAGCAGCCGCCGGGGGATAATGGAGAACACTGAAGCTTTCTTT. This sequence encodes CASSRRGIMENTEAFF.

V and J are TRBV19 and TRBJ2-1; 8 nucleotides match TRBD2. The germline CDR1 and CDR2 sequences are LNHDA and SQIVND (reference sequence). The CDR3 is 14 residues long. V shed 7 bases, J shed 3 bases, and the junction held 5 bases outside the gene matches. DNA for the CDR3: TGTGCCAGTAACGGGGGGGACAACTACAATGAGCAGTTCTTC. This sequence encodes CASNGGDNYNEQFF.

This chain joins TRBV6-5 and TRBJ1-1; 7 bases align to TRBD1. Trimming removed 5 bases from V and 3 bases from J; junction bases left unmatched: 6. This CDR3 comprises 14 residues. Germline assignment: CDR1 MNHEY and CDR2 SVGAGI. CDR3 sequence reads: CASSNNRGYTEAFF. The CDR3 DNA reads TGTGCCAGCAGTAATAACAGGGGATACACTGAAGCTTTCTTT.

V is TRBV7-2 and J is TRBJ1-5; possible D gene TRBD1, 5 bases. CDR1 is SGHTA and CDR2 is FQGNSA in the germline V gene. V was cut by 2 bases and J by 4 bases, with 6 bases left in between. The CDR3 consists of 13 residues. For the CDR3, the DNA is TGTGCCAGCAGCTTAAAGGGGAATCAGCCCCAGCATTTT. Translated, it gives CASSLKGNQPQHF.

This clone was seen a few times. The chain is built from TRBV20-1 and TRBJ1-1; D ambiguous. Looked up from germline, CDR1 is DFQATT and CDR2 is SNEGSKA (reference sequence). There are 11 residues in the CDR3. V lost 8 bases, J lost 4 bases, and 11 bases lay in between. For the CDR3, the DNA is TGCAGTACTGCAGCGGGCACTGAAGCTTTCTTT. It is translated as CSTAAGTEAFF.

The V gene is TRBV19, the J gene TRBJ1-3; perhaps TRBD1 as D (5 bases). The CDR3 has 16 amino acids. V lost 3 bases to trimming and J lost 0 bases, with 12 bases between them. Germline CDR1 is LNHDA and CDR2 is SQIVND (reference sequence). The CDR3 sequence: CASSMPTAFSGNTIYF. The CDR3 DNA follows: TGTGCCAGTAGTATGCCGACAGCTTTCTCTGGAAACACCATATATTTT. Based on the CDR3 plus reference TRBV19 and TRBJ1-3, the full variable domain is DGGITQSPKYLFRKEGQNVTLSCEQNLNHDAMYWYRQDPGQGLRLIYYSQIVNDFQKGDIAEGYSVSREKKESFPLTVTSAQKNPTAFYLCASSMPTAFSGNTIYFGEGSWLTVV.

The genes are TRBV7-9 and TRBJ1-1; D remains ambiguous. Germline loops: CDR1 SEHNR, CDR2 FQNEAQ (reference sequence). V shed 4 bases and J shed 0 bases, with 15 bases lying between them. The CDR3 covers 16 residues. The CDR3 DNA reads TGTGCCAGCAGCTCGACCCGCGGATACATGAACACTGAAGCTTTCTTT. Protein: CASSSTRGYMNTEAFF. Looking up the rest from reference TRBV7-9 and TRBJ1-1 gives the full variable domain: DTGVSQNPRHKITKRGQNVTFRCDPISEHNRLYWYRQTLGQGPEFLTYFQNEAQLEKSRLLSDRFSAERPKGSFSTLEIQRTEQGDSAMYLCASSSTRGYMNTEAFFGQGTRLTVV.

The rearrangement links TRBV29-1 to TRBJ2-1; perhaps TRBD1 as D (6 bases). Trimming shortened V by 1 base and J by 6 bases, and 10 bases separated the two germline ends. The germline V gene encodes CDR1 SQVTM and CDR2 ANQGSEA. This CDR3 region has 13 residues. DNA for the CDR3: TGCAGCGTTGAAGGACAGGCTCTCAATGAGCAGTTCTTC. It translates to CSVEGQALNEQFF.

The chain joins TRBV29-1 to TRBJ1-1; D is ambiguous. CDR3 length: 12 amino acids. V was cut by 5 bases and J by 0 bases, with 7 bases left in between. Germline V gene sequence: CDR1 SQVTM, CDR2 ANQGSEA. The CDR3 DNA reads as TGCAGCGTTAAGACAATGAACACTGAAGCTTTCTTT. Translated, it gives CSVKTMNTEAFF.

This chain uses TRBV27 with TRBJ2-7; 12 nucleotides match TRBD2. Germline-derived CDR1 and CDR2 are MNHEY and SMNVEV (reference sequence). Trimming cost V 5 bases and J 3 bases; bases outside gene matches: 5. The CDR3 is 15 amino acids. CDR3 DNA sequence: TGTGCCAGCAGTGGCGGGACTAGCGGGCTCTACGAGCAGTACTTC. Translating gives CASSGGTSGLYEQYF.

This chain connects TRBV15 to TRBJ2-7; TRBD2 aligns across 7 bases. CDR1 is LNHNV and CDR2 is YYDKDF in the germline V gene (reference sequence). The length of the CDR3 is 16 residues. Trimming at V came to 0 bases and at J to 2 bases, leaving 7 bases not matched to a gene. CDR3 coding DNA: TGTGCCACCAGCAGAGATAAACGGGGGGTCGCCTACGAGCAGTACTTC. It encodes CATSRDKRGVAYEQYF.